These T cell receptor beta chains were read from a single sample in a study of cytomegalovirus exposure and HLA in healthy donors. Assay used: immunoSEQ multiplex PCR; TCRdb lists only in-frame clones, some missing. The data contain approximately 54,000 clones, 82% of them singletons. The sample consisted of PBMCs. The receptor source for this set is a woman aged 18-29 years in good health and CMV-seronegative. Both conserved end residues are part of each CDR3. D genes are given only for firm matches. Expanded clones get a size class; other rows say once, few or many, or leave the size out.

j_gene,abundance,d_gene,len,v_gene,CDR3nt,CDR3aa
TRBJ1-2,-,TRBD1,13,TRBV6-4,TGTGCCAGCATGGGGGACAGGGGGCTTGGCTACACCTTC,CASMGDRGLGYTF
TRBJ2-3,-,-,15,TRBV28,TGTGCCAGCAGCGCCAGGGGAGTTAGCACAGATACGCAGTATTTT,CASSARGVSTDTQYF
TRBJ2-7,few,TRBD1,14,TRBV5-1,TGCGCCAGCAGCCCACGACAGGGGCGAATCGAGCAGTACTTC,CASSPRQGRIEQYF
TRBJ2-7,-,TRBD2,16,TRBV28,TGTGCCAGCAGTGCCGCCGGGACTAGCGGCAGCTACGAGCAGTACTTC,CASSAAGTSGSYEQYF
TRBJ2-7,-,TRBD2,14,TRBV27,TGTGCCAGCAGTTTTAGTGGGAGGGGCGACGAGCAGTACTTC,CASSFSGRGDEQYF
TRBJ2-1,-,TRBD2,15,TRBV13,TGTGCCAGCAGCCTATGGACTAGCTCCTACAATGAGCAGTTCTTC,CASSLWTSSYNEQFF
TRBJ1-1,once,-,15,TRBV15,TGTGCCACCAGCCGGAGGACTAGGGTCAACACTGAAGCTTTCTTT,CATSRRTRVNTEAFF
TRBJ2-5,few,TRBD2,15,TRBV4-2,TGTGCCAGCAGCCCCACTCGGGGGGGTCAAGAGACCCAGTACTTC,CASSPTRGGQETQYF
TRBJ2-5,-,TRBD2,15,TRBV19,TGTGCCAGTAGTATAGTTCTAGCGGGAGAGGTTGGCCAGTACTTC,CASSIVLAGEVGQYF
TRBJ1-5,-,-,18,TRBV30,TGTGCCTGGAGTAACCTGCGTGTGGGGGCACCTGGGAATCAGCCCCAGCATTTT,CAWSNLRVGAPGNQPQHF
TRBJ1-2,-,TRBD1,13,TRBV30,TGTGCCTGGAGACCTTCCTTGGGACAGGTTTCCACCTTC,CAWRPSLGQVSTF
TRBJ2-2,once,TRBD2,17,TRBV5-6,TGTGCCAGCAGCAGACTAGCGGGAGGGGGGAACACCGGGGAGCTGTTTTTT,CASSRLAGGGNTGELFF
TRBJ2-1,-,-,13,TRBV10-3,TGTGCCATCAGTGAAGCACTTACCAATGAGCAGTTCTTC,CAISEALTNEQFF
TRBJ1-2,-,TRBD1,19,TRBV7-8,TGTGCCAGCAGCTCGGGTTTTGTGGGGGGGACAGGCGGGGTGAGGGGCTACACCTTC,CASSSGFVGGTGGVRGYTF
TRBJ1-1,once,-,14,TRBV10-3,TGTGCCATCCGACCGCCGGGGGGGAACACTGAAGCTTTCTTT,CAIRPPGGNTEAFF
TRBJ2-3,-,-,12,TRBV11-2,TGTGCCAGCAACGTGAGGGCAGATACGCAGTATTTT,CASNVRADTQYF
TRBJ1-6,-,-,15,TRBV9,TGTGCCAGCAGCGTATCCTCCACGGGGAGGTCACCCCTCCACTTT,CASSVSSTGRSPLHF
TRBJ2-3,-,TRBD1,15,TRBV27,TGTGCCAGCAGCAGGCAGGGGGCTGGCGCAGATACGCAGTATTTT,CASSRQGAGADTQYF
TRBJ2-7,-,TRBD2,15,TRBV7-2,TGTGCCAGCAGCTCGGGACTAGCGTCGAAGAACGAGCAGTACTTC,CASSSGLASKNEQYF
TRBJ2-3,few,-,17,TRBV9,TGTGCCAGCAGCGGAAGCCCGATAGTAAGATACCAAGATACGCAGTATTTT,CASSGSPIVRYQDTQYF
TRBJ1-2,-,TRBD1,14,TRBV28,TGTGCCAGCAGGCGACAGGGGCTAAACTATGGCTACACCTTC,CASRRQGLNYGYTF
TRBJ2-3,once,-,14,TRBV19,TGTGCCTCACAGAAAGGGGCATACACAGATACGCAGTATTTT,CASQKGAYTDTQYF
TRBJ2-7,-,-,12,TRBV28,TGTGCCAGCAGCCGTAACAGCTACGAGCAGTACTTC,CASSRNSYEQYF
TRBJ2-7,-,-,14,TRBV6-1,TGTGCCAGCAGGATCCGACAGGAGTACTACGAGCAGTACTTC,CASRIRQEYYEQYF
TRBJ1-4,-,-,16,TRBV6-1,TGTGCCAGCAGTGAAGCGCCCCAGCGGATTAATGAAAAACTGTTTTTT,CASSEAPQRINEKLFF
TRBJ2-1,-,TRBD2,13,TRBV11-3,TGTGCCAGCAGCTTGGCGGGAGCGAATGAGCAGTTCTTC,CASSLAGANEQFF
TRBJ1-1,once,-,13,TRBV29-1,TGCAGCGCCGGTGGGGCAGGTAACACTGAAGCTTTCTTT,CSAGGAGNTEAFF
TRBJ1-2,-,-,12,TRBV6-4,TGTGCCAGCAGTGACTGGAGGGATGGCTACACCTTC,CASSDWRDGYTF
TRBJ2-3,-,TRBD2,14,TRBV29-1,TGCAGCGTTTTGACTAGCGGGAGCACAGATACGCAGTATTTT,CSVLTSGSTDTQYF
TRBJ1-5,-,-,15,TRBV6-1,TGTGCCAGCAGTGACTCGGGGGGTAGCAATCAGCCCCAGCATTTT,CASSDSGGSNQPQHF
TRBJ1-5,-,-,13,TRBV10-2,TGCGCCAGCACGAGGGAGAGGGATCAGCCCCAGCATTTT,CASTRERDQPQHF
TRBJ1-1,-,-,14,TRBV14,TGTGCCAGCAGCCAAGTTTGGGGGCCAACTGAAGCTTTCTTT,CASSQVWGPTEAFF
TRBJ2-7,-,-,15,TRBV10-2,TGCGCCAGCAAGGAACAAAACTCCCCGGGGTACGAGCAGTACTTC,CASKEQNSPGYEQYF
TRBJ2-7,-,-,14,TRBV6-1,TGTGCCAGCAGCAGGGGTTTCGGCTCCTACGAGCAGTACTTC,CASSRGFGSYEQYF
TRBJ1-6,-,TRBD1,14,TRBV6-6,TGTGCCAGCAGACCCGGGACAGGGAATTCACCCCTCCACTTT,CASRPGTGNSPLHF
TRBJ2-1,-,TRBD1,14,TRBV29-1,TGCAGCGTTGAAGCAGGGGGCCCCTACAATGAGCAGTTCTTC,CSVEAGGPYNEQFF
TRBJ1-5,-,TRBD1,15,TRBV5-4,TGTGCCAGCAGCCAAGACAGGGGGGGCAATCAGCCCCAGCATTTT,CASSQDRGGNQPQHF
TRBJ2-1,-,-,13,TRBV6-6,TGTGCCAGCAGAGATAGCCCCTACAATGAGCAGTTCTTC,CASRDSPYNEQFF
TRBJ2-7,-,TRBD1,15,TRBV19,TGTGCCAGTAGTACGGCGGACAGGGGATCCTACGAGCAGTACTTC,CASSTADRGSYEQYF
TRBJ1-1,few,TRBD1,14,TRBV4-1,TGCGCCAGCAGCCAACGGGCAGGGGGCACTGAAGCTTTCTTT,CASSQRAGGTEAFF
TRBJ2-7,-,TRBD2,15,TRBV7-9,TGTTCCAGCAGCTTAGTGGGCGGGAGCTCCTACGAGCAGTACTTC,CSSSLVGGSSYEQYF
TRBJ1-5,-,-,15,TRBV19,TGTGCCAGTAGTATGGGGGGAGGAAGGGATCAGCCCCAGCATTTT,CASSMGGGRDQPQHF
TRBJ1-2,-,TRBD1,13,TRBV29-1,TGCAGCGCTGTCGGACAGGGGAACTATGGCTACACCTTC,CSAVGQGNYGYTF
TRBJ1-1,-,-,14,TRBV29-1,TGCAGCGTTGACCACGCGGTCAGAAACACTGAAGCTTTCTTT,CSVDHAVRNTEAFF
TRBJ2-7,-,-,15,TRBV5-1,TGCGCCAGCAGCCCCGTCCGGGGGTTCTCCTACGAGCAGTACTTC,CASSPVRGFSYEQYF
TRBJ2-7,-,-,17,TRBV19,TGTGCCAGTAGTATTGGCTTTGGGTCTACGGGATCCTACGAGCAGTACTTC,CASSIGFGSTGSYEQYF
TRBJ2-1,-,TRBD1,13,TRBV5-4,TGTGCCAGCAGCTCCGGGACAGACAATGAGCAGTTCTTC,CASSSGTDNEQFF
TRBJ2-3,-,-,17,TRBV7-9,TGTGCCAGCAGCTTAGATTTCGGACTTCCTAGCACAGATACGCAGTATTTT,CASSLDFGLPSTDTQYF
TRBJ1-1,-,TRBD1,14,TRBV4-1,TGCGCCAGCACGCAGGACAGGGGGCTGACTGAGGCTTTCTTT,CASTQDRGLTEAFF